Following are 22 T cell receptor beta chains from one sample sequenced in a study of T cell responses to AZD1222 COVID-19 vaccine. TCRdb's table, derived via immunoSEQ multiplex PCR, lists solely in-frame clones and lacks some. Of roughly 120,000 clones in the sample, more than 75% are singletons; the top ten hold roughly 10%. The specimen comprised peripheral blood, sampled on day 0 of AZD1222 vaccination. All receptors come from an adult in good health.

This clone was counted at least ten times. This chain joins TRBV20-1 and TRBJ2-7; D unclear. The CDR3 is 11 residues long. Germline lookup yields CDR1 DFQATT and CDR2 SNEGSKA (reference sequence). The V end lost 0 bases, the J end lost 4 bases, and 4 bases lay between the germline ends. The CDR3 DNA reads as TGCAGTGCTAGAGAGGGTTACGAGCAGTACTTC. This codes for CSAREGYEQYF.

This chain connects TRBV7-6 to TRBJ1-3; D is unclear. V was pared by 3 bases and J by 3 bases, with 12 bases between. This CDR3 is built from 15 residues. In germline, CDR1 is SGHVS, CDR2 FNYEAQ. CDR3 amino acids: CASSLTRGGGNTIYF. The CDR3 region has the DNA TGTGCCAGCAGCTTGACTCGGGGTGGTGGAAACACCATATATTTT.

This clone was seen more than once but under ten times. In nucleotides, the CDR3 is TGTGCCAGCAGGGGGGCGCGGGGAAACACCATATATTTT. Its translation is CASRGARGNTIYF. The chain has TRBV27 and TRBJ1-3; D may be TRBD1 (6 bases). Trimming took 6 bases from V and 4 from J, leaving 10 bases between them. CDR1 is MNHEY and CDR2 is SMNVEV in the germline V gene (reference sequence). The CDR3 contains 13 residues.

This clone was picked up a small number of times. This chain's CDR3 is CASSPRQGVFDEQYF. The CDR3 region has the DNA TGCGCCAGCAGCCCGCGACAGGGGGTTTTCGACGAGCAGTACTTC. This chain connects TRBV5-1 to TRBJ2-7; 9 nucleotides line up with TRBD1. Germline V gives CDR1 SGHRS, CDR2 YFSETQ. V gave up 4 bases and J gave up 5 bases; unmatched junction bases: 10. There are 15 residues in the CDR3.

The chain recombines TRBV10-3 with TRBJ2-3; TRBD2 matches 10 bases. CDR1 and CDR2 from the germline V gene are ENHRY and SYGVKD. The CDR3 is made up of 15 amino acids. V shed 6 bases and J 3 bases; nucleotides not matched to a gene: 6. The CDR3, as DNA: TGTGCCATCAGCTCTAGCGGGAGACTGACAGATACGCAGTATTTT. Translated, it gives CAISSSGRLTDTQYF.

This clone has just one count. The V and J genes are TRBV9 and TRBJ1-2; 11 nucleotides agree with TRBD1. CDR3 length: 15 amino acids. CDR1 is SGDLS, CDR2 YYNGEE, per germline. The J segment lost 8 bases and the V segment lost 0 bases, leaving 6 bases of the junction unmatched. The CDR3 region has the DNA TGTGCCAGCAGCGTAGTGGGACAGGGGGTTATGGGCTACACCTTC. As protein: CASSVVGQGVMGYTF.

The V gene is TRBV6-7, the J gene TRBJ2-3; 8 nucleotides line up with TRBD1. TRBV6-7 is noted as an ORF with a role that remains uncertain. The CDR3 is 19 residues long. Losses at the gene ends were 7 bases for V and 2 bases for J; bases not matched to a gene: 20. The CDR3 DNA is TGTGCCAGCAACACGCGACAGGGGCCAGCGGACCTAGTCACAGATACGCAGTATTTT. Translated: CASNTRQGPADLVTDTQYF.

This clone has just a few counts. The genes are TRBV29-1 and TRBJ2-2, with D unclear. The germline gives CDR1 SQVTM, CDR2 ANQGSEA. The V and J ends lost 2 bases and 3 bases respectively, with 10 bases between them. The CDR3 consists of 14 residues. CDR3 residues: CSVERRLDTGELFF. The DNA of the CDR3 is TGCAGCGTTGAACGGAGACTTGACACCGGGGAGCTGTTTTTT.

The V call is TRBV2, the J call TRBJ1-1; D gene unclear. The V gene lost 7 bases and the J gene lost 1 base, with 10 bases spanning the gap. Germline-derived CDR1 and CDR2 are SNHLY and FYNNEI. This CDR3 has 13 residues. The CDR3 sequence is CASMGSQNTEAFF. The CDR3 DNA is TGTGCCAGCATGGGCAGCCAGAACACTGAAGCTTTCTTT.

V and J are TRBV29-1 and TRBJ2-7; 12 positions match TRBD2. CDR1 and CDR2 from the germline V gene are SQVTM and ANQGSEA. Trimming removed 5 bases from V and 6 bases from J; junction bases left unmatched: 14. The CDR3 has 16 amino acids. CDR3 bases: TGCAGCGTTAAGACTAGCGGGAGCCTATCCACGCGCGAGCAGTACTTC. Its protein product is CSVKTSGSLSTREQYF.

This chain connects TRBV9 to TRBJ2-1, with no clear D. V gave up 3 bases and J gave up 3 bases, with 4 bases separating them. Germline CDR1 and CDR2: SGDLS and YYNGEE. The CDR3 is 12 residues long. The CDR3, as DNA: TGTGCCAGCAGCGGCTACTACAATGAGCAGTTCTTC. It yields the protein CASSGYYNEQFF. Full variable domain (missing parts from reference TRBV9 and TRBJ2-1): DSGVTQTPKHLITATGQRVTLRCSPRSGDLSVYWYQQSLDQGLQFLIQYYNGEERAKGNILERFSAQQFPDLHSELNLSSLELGDSALYFCASSGYYNEQFFGPGTRLTVL.

The rearrangement uses TRBV3-1 (or the pseudogene TRBV3-2) and TRBJ2-7; tentatively, D is TRBD2 (5 bases). Trimming cost V 4 bases and J 5 bases, with 12 bases left between them. This CDR3 is built from 13 residues. Looked up from germline, CDR1 is LGHDT and CDR2 is YNNKEL (reference sequence). This CDR3 reads CASSLFEGDEQYF. The CDR3 DNA follows: TGTGCCAGCAGCCTCTTCGAGGGCGACGAGCAGTACTTC.

This sequence joins TRBV5-6 and TRBJ1-2; 8 bases are shared with TRBD1. The CDR3 contains 18 residues. Germline-derived CDR1 and CDR2 are SGHDT and YYEEEE. V lost 4 bases to trimming and J lost 4 bases; unmatched junction nucleotides: 18. CDR3 region: CASSPITGGESTFYGYTF. CDR3 DNA: TGTGCCAGCAGCCCGATAACAGGGGGGGAGAGCACATTCTATGGCTACACCTTC.

The V call is TRBV11-3, the J call TRBJ1-2; possible D gene TRBD1, 5 bases. V was trimmed by 1 base and J by 4 bases, leaving 10 bases between them. The CDR3 length is 14 residues. CDR1 and CDR2 (germline): SGHNT, YENEEA. CDR3 sequence (DNA): TGTGCCAGCAGCTTAGGGGCAGGGTCCTATGGCTACACCTTC. Protein product: CASSLGAGSYGYTF.

This clone was recorded once. The chain has TRBV6-5 and TRBJ2-1, with 9 bases aligning to TRBD2. This CDR3 has 14 residues. V shed 6 bases and J 12 bases; nucleotides not matched to a gene: 12. Germline CDR1 MNHEY, CDR2 SVGAGI. The CDR3 region has the DNA TGTGCCAGCAGCAGCCCGGGACTAGCCGTCGGGCAGTTCTTC. It yields the protein CASSSPGLAVGQFF.

The genes are TRBV7-3 and TRBJ2-3, with a weak D call TRBD2 (6 bases). Trimming took 5 bases from V and 8 from J, leaving 14 bases between them. Germline V gene data show CDR1 as SGHTA and CDR2 as FQGTGA. The CDR3 has 13 amino acids. The CDR3 sequence: CASSRDSLSTQYF. The CDR3, as DNA: TGTGCCAGCAGCAGGGACTCCCTAAGTACGCAGTATTTT. The full variable domain, in which reference TRBV7-3 and TRBJ2-3 provide the parts outside the CDR3, is GAGVSQTPSNKVTEKGKYVELRCDPISGHTALYWYRQSLGQGPEFLIYFQGTGAADDSGLPNDRFFAVRPEGSVSTLKIQRTERGDSAVYLCASSRDSLSTQYFGPGTRLTVL.

The chain employs TRBV28 and TRBJ1-2; TRBD1 is a possible D gene (6 bases). V gave up 6 bases and J gave up 5 bases, with 19 bases separating them. The CDR3 contains 15 residues. CDR1 is MDHEN, CDR2 SYDVKM, per germline. The CDR3 sequence is CASSSPGHDRYGYTF. The CDR3 coding sequence is TGTGCCAGCAGCTCTCCGGGACATGATCGTTATGGCTACACCTTC.

The chain is built from TRBV6-5 and TRBJ2-3; D is ambiguous. Germline V gene data show CDR1 as MNHEY and CDR2 as SVGAGI. The CDR3 runs 14 residues. The V and J ends lost 3 bases and 6 bases respectively, with 13 bases between them. The CDR3 bases are TGTGCCAGCAGTTATCTTCCCCTATCGGATACGCAGTATTTT. It yields the protein CASSYLPLSDTQYF.

The chain has TRBV6-5 and TRBJ2-7; D possibly uses TRBD1 or TRBD2 (5 bases each). The V end was cut by 2 bases, the J end by 2 bases, with 10 bases between. CDR3 length: 14 amino acids. The germline CDR1 and CDR2 sequences are MNHEY and SVGAGI. Here the CDR3 DNA reads TGTGCCAGCAGTTACGGTCAGGGACCCTACGAGCAGTACTTC. This translates into CASSYGQGPYEQYF.

This rearrangement joins TRBV25-1 to TRBJ1-6; TRBD1 is a possible D gene (5 bases). Trimming left V 4 bases short and J 5 bases short, with 15 bases between. Germline loops: CDR1 MGHDK, CDR2 SYGVNS. This CDR3 region has 16 residues. In DNA, the CDR3 is TGTGCCAGCAGTGGGTCGCCGGGGCGAGATAATTCACCCCTCCACTTT. Protein sequence: CASSGSPGRDNSPLHF.

This chain uses TRBV5-6 with TRBJ2-1; TRBD2 might be the D (5 bases). V was shortened by 0 bases and J by 6 bases, with 16 bases between the two germline ends. Per the germline V gene, CDR1 is SGHDT and CDR2 is YYEEEE. The CDR3 length is 16 residues. CDR3 sequence (DNA): TGTGCCAGCAGCTTGGATCTGGGAATAGGGAGCAATGAGCAGTTCTTC. Translation gives CASSLDLGIGSNEQFF.

The CDR3 DNA sequence: TGTGCCAGCAGCTTCGGGGAAGGGGGATCACCCCTCCACTTT. This sequence encodes CASSFGEGGSPLHF. This rearrangement joins TRBV7-2 to TRBJ1-6; possibly TRBD1 for D (6 bases). Trimming took off 3 bases at V and 10 bases at J, with 13 bases between the two ends. The CDR3 sequence is 14 residues long. In germline, CDR1 is SGHTA, CDR2 FQGNSA.